Listed below are T cell receptor beta chains from one sample, sequenced in a study of cytomegalovirus exposure and HLA in healthy donors. The data were produced by immunoSEQ multiplex PCR, yet TCRdb's version contains in-frame clones alone and is incomplete. The repertoire holds 300,000 to 400,000 clones, with roughly 88% as singletons. Material: PBMCs. These TCRs come from a man aged 25-45 years in good health and CMV-seronegative. The CDR3 runs from the conserved cysteine through the conserved F or W. A D gene is named only where the DNA matches it firmly. Size tells how often a clone was seen (once, few, many) or the class of an expanded clone, and some rows leave it out.

d_gene: TRBD2; abundance: NA; j_gene: TRBJ2-1; v_gene: TRBV27; CDR3aa: CASTHLWTSGVNEQFF; CDR3nt: TGTGCCAGCACCCACCTATGGACTAGCGGAGTTAATGAGCAGTTCTTC
d_gene: NA; abundance: NA; j_gene: TRBJ1-5; v_gene: TRBV4-3; CDR3aa: CASSRDRLVGNQPQHF; CDR3nt: TGCGCCAGCAGCCGCGACCGTCTAGTTGGCAATCAGCCCCAGCATTTT
d_gene: TRBD1; abundance: few; j_gene: TRBJ2-7; v_gene: TRBV5-1; CDR3aa: CASSPRDSPYEQYF; CDR3nt: TGCGCCAGCAGCCCCCGGGACAGCCCCTACGAGCAGTACTTC
d_gene: NA; abundance: NA; j_gene: TRBJ2-7; v_gene: TRBV9; CDR3aa: CASSVDQGWNEQYF; CDR3nt: TGTGCCAGCAGCGTAGATCAGGGGTGGAACGAGCAGTACTTC
d_gene: NA; abundance: NA; j_gene: TRBJ2-5; v_gene: TRBV7-2; CDR3aa: CASSLGGPQKGTQYF; CDR3nt: TGTGCCAGCAGCTTAGGGGGGCCCCAGAAGGGGACCCAGTACTTC
d_gene: TRBD2; abundance: NA; j_gene: TRBJ2-1; v_gene: TRBV5-6; CDR3aa: CASSLTASGPNEQFF; CDR3nt: TGTGCCAGCAGCCTGACGGCTAGCGGCCCCAATGAGCAGTTCTTC
d_gene: TRBD1; abundance: NA; j_gene: TRBJ2-7; v_gene: TRBV13; CDR3aa: CASSSGGYEQYF; CDR3nt: TGTGCCAGCAGTTCAGGGGGCTACGAGCAGTACTTC
d_gene: NA; abundance: once; j_gene: TRBJ2-6; v_gene: TRBV5-4; CDR3aa: CASSLDGIWSSGANVLTF; CDR3nt: TGTGCCAGCAGCTTGGACGGGATCTGGAGCTCTGGGGCCAACGTCCTGACTTTC
d_gene: NA; abundance: NA; j_gene: TRBJ1-2; v_gene: TRBV25-1; CDR3aa: CASSEYPGDYGYTF; CDR3nt: TGTGCCAGCAGTGAATACCCGGGGGACTATGGCTACACCTTC
d_gene: NA; abundance: NA; j_gene: TRBJ1-2; v_gene: TRBV4-1; CDR3aa: CASSQPGQGIYGYTF; CDR3nt: TGCGCCAGCAGCCAGCCGGGACAAGGCATCTATGGCTACACCTTC
d_gene: NA; abundance: NA; j_gene: TRBJ1-1; v_gene: TRBV2; CDR3aa: CAITVNTEAFF; CDR3nt: TGTGCCATTACAGTGAACACTGAAGCTTTCTTT
d_gene: TRBD1; abundance: NA; j_gene: TRBJ1-1; v_gene: TRBV11-2; CDR3aa: CASSLNGQAPNTEAFF; CDR3nt: TGTGCCAGCAGCTTAAACGGACAGGCCCCCAACACTGAAGCTTTCTTT
d_gene: TRBD1; abundance: NA; j_gene: TRBJ1-4; v_gene: TRBV28; CDR3aa: CASNQRQGLEKLFF; CDR3nt: TGTGCCAGCAACCAGAGACAGGGACTTGAAAAACTGTTTTTT
d_gene: NA; abundance: NA; j_gene: TRBJ2-7; v_gene: TRBV27; CDR3aa: CASSPGPQVYEQYF; CDR3nt: TGTGCCAGCAGTCCCGGTCCCCAAGTCTACGAGCAGTACTTC
d_gene: TRBD1; abundance: NA; j_gene: TRBJ1-2; v_gene: TRBV29-1; CDR3aa: CSAERGTGGSKDYGYTF; CDR3nt: TGCAGCGCCGAGAGGGGGACAGGGGGGAGTAAGGACTATGGCTACACCTTC
d_gene: NA; abundance: NA; j_gene: TRBJ1-3; v_gene: TRBV19; CDR3aa: CASSVQSSGNTIYF; CDR3nt: TGTGCCAGTAGCGTACAGAGCTCTGGAAACACCATATATTTT
d_gene: NA; abundance: NA; j_gene: TRBJ2-2; v_gene: TRBV5-4; CDR3aa: CASSLAGNTGELFF; CDR3nt: TGTGCCAGCAGCTTGGCGGGGAACACCGGGGAGCTGTTTTTT
d_gene: TRBD1; abundance: NA; j_gene: TRBJ1-2; v_gene: TRBV6-5; CDR3aa: CASTHGTEYGYTF; CDR3nt: TGTGCCAGCACCCACGGGACAGAGTATGGCTACACCTTC
d_gene: TRBD1; abundance: NA; j_gene: TRBJ1-2; v_gene: TRBV9; CDR3aa: CASSVGRDRDGYGYTF; CDR3nt: TGTGCCAGCAGCGTTGGCCGGGACAGGGATGGCTATGGCTACACCTTC
d_gene: TRBD1; abundance: NA; j_gene: TRBJ2-2; v_gene: TRBV11-3; CDR3aa: CASSLGDRSSNTGELFF; CDR3nt: TGTGCCAGCAGCTTAGGGGACAGGAGTTCTAACACCGGGGAGCTGTTTTTT
d_gene: NA; abundance: NA; j_gene: TRBJ1-2; v_gene: TRBV6-5; CDR3aa: CASSPTNIIGYTF; CDR3nt: TGTGCCAGCAGCCCCACTAACATTATAGGCTACACCTTC
d_gene: TRBD1; abundance: once; j_gene: TRBJ2-3; v_gene: TRBV7-9; CDR3aa: CASSEVTGSSDTQYF; CDR3nt: TGTGCCAGCAGCGAAGTGACAGGGAGTTCAGATACGCAGTATTTT
d_gene: TRBD1; abundance: NA; j_gene: TRBJ1-6; v_gene: TRBV5-4; CDR3aa: CASSPGGTGISPLHF; CDR3nt: TGTGCCAGCAGCCCTGGGGGGACAGGGATTTCACCCCTCCACTTT
d_gene: TRBD1; abundance: once; j_gene: TRBJ2-7; v_gene: TRBV25-1; CDR3aa: CASSALAGGFEQYF; CDR3nt: TGTGCCAGCAGCGCACTGGCAGGGGGCTTCGAGCAGTACTTC
d_gene: NA; abundance: NA; j_gene: TRBJ1-2; v_gene: TRBV4-1; CDR3aa: CASSQEMGPGYGYTF; CDR3nt: TGCGCCAGCAGCCAAGAAATGGGCCCCGGCTATGGCTACACCTTC
d_gene: TRBD2; abundance: NA; j_gene: TRBJ2-7; v_gene: TRBV2; CDR3aa: CASRQEVRTSGGGEQYF; CDR3nt: TGTGCCAGCAGACAGGAAGTCCGGACTAGCGGGGGAGGTGAGCAGTACTTC
d_gene: NA; abundance: once; j_gene: TRBJ1-4; v_gene: TRBV5-1; CDR3aa: CASSFRTAATNEKLFF; CDR3nt: TGCGCCAGCAGCTTTCGGACAGCGGCAACTAATGAAAAACTGTTTTTT
d_gene: NA; abundance: NA; j_gene: TRBJ2-2; v_gene: TRBV6-4; CDR3aa: CASSDSEQNTGELFF; CDR3nt: TGTGCCAGCAGTGACTCTGAACAGAACACCGGGGAGCTGTTTTTT
d_gene: NA; abundance: NA; j_gene: TRBJ2-2; v_gene: TRBV7-9; CDR3aa: CASSSHEAANTGELFF; CDR3nt: TGTGCCAGCAGCTCCCATGAGGCAGCGAACACCGGGGAGCTGTTTTTT
d_gene: TRBD1; abundance: NA; j_gene: TRBJ1-2; v_gene: TRBV5-4; CDR3aa: CASSFPGQVLNYGYTF; CDR3nt: TGTGCCAGCAGCTTCCCGGGACAGGTACTCAACTATGGCTACACCTTC
d_gene: NA; abundance: once; j_gene: TRBJ1-2; v_gene: TRBV7-2; CDR3aa: CASSFYSGDYGYTF; CDR3nt: TGTGCCAGCAGCTTCTACTCCGGGGACTATGGCTACACCTTC
d_gene: TRBD1; abundance: NA; j_gene: TRBJ2-7; v_gene: TRBV9; CDR3aa: CASSVADRGYEQYF; CDR3nt: TGTGCCAGCAGCGTAGCTGACAGGGGATACGAGCAGTACTTC
d_gene: TRBD1; abundance: NA; j_gene: TRBJ1-5; v_gene: TRBV15; CDR3aa: CATSTQTGYSNQPQHF; CDR3nt: TGTGCCACCAGCACACAGACAGGGTATAGCAATCAGCCCCAGCATTTT
d_gene: NA; abundance: once; j_gene: TRBJ1-2; v_gene: TRBV7-9; CDR3aa: CASSVDRNYGYTF; CDR3nt: TGTGCCAGCAGCGTCGACAGAAACTATGGCTACACCTTC
d_gene: TRBD2; abundance: NA; j_gene: TRBJ2-7; v_gene: TRBV9; CDR3aa: CASSLSGGTNYEQYF; CDR3nt: TGTGCCAGCAGCCTTAGCGGGGGAACGAACTACGAGCAGTACTTC
d_gene: NA; abundance: NA; j_gene: TRBJ1-4; v_gene: TRBV4-3; CDR3aa: CASSQEDSRRFTNEKLFF; CDR3nt: TGCGCCAGCAGCCAGGAGGACAGTCGCCGGTTCACTAATGAAAAACTGTTTTTT
d_gene: NA; abundance: NA; j_gene: TRBJ1-2; v_gene: TRBV6-6; CDR3aa: CASSYSHGSYGYTF; CDR3nt: TGTGCCAGCAGTTACTCACACGGGAGCTATGGCTACACCTTC
d_gene: NA; abundance: NA; j_gene: TRBJ2-6; v_gene: TRBV11-2; CDR3aa: CASYSGANVLTF; CDR3nt: TGTGCCAGTTACTCTGGGGCCAACGTCCTGACTTTC
d_gene: NA; abundance: NA; j_gene: TRBJ1-5; v_gene: TRBV2; CDR3aa: CASRVAGNQPQHF; CDR3nt: TGTGCCAGCAGGGTCGCAGGCAATCAGCCCCAGCATTTT
d_gene: TRBD2; abundance: NA; j_gene: TRBJ2-3; v_gene: TRBV29-1; CDR3aa: CSVALAGGAPRETDTQYF; CDR3nt: TGCAGCGTCGCGCTAGCGGGGGGGGCCCCGCGTGAGACAGATACGCAGTATTTT
d_gene: TRBD1; abundance: NA; j_gene: TRBJ2-7; v_gene: TRBV6-5; CDR3aa: CASSRGTGVHEQYF; CDR3nt: TGTGCCAGCAGTCGGGGGACAGGGGTCCACGAGCAGTACTTC
d_gene: NA; abundance: NA; j_gene: TRBJ2-3; v_gene: TRBV5-1; CDR3aa: CASSLARDTQYF; CDR3nt: TGCGCCAGCAGCTTGGCGAGGGATACGCAGTATTTT
d_gene: NA; abundance: NA; j_gene: TRBJ1-1; v_gene: TRBV7-9; CDR3aa: CASSPRGAKDTEAFF; CDR3nt: TGTGCCAGCAGCCCGAGAGGTGCCAAGGACACTGAAGCTTTCTTT
d_gene: TRBD1; abundance: NA; j_gene: TRBJ2-5; v_gene: TRBV6-5; CDR3aa: CASSNYRGQETQYF; CDR3nt: TGTGCCAGCAGTAACTACAGGGGGCAAGAGACCCAGTACTTC
d_gene: NA; abundance: NA; j_gene: TRBJ1-3; v_gene: TRBV6-6; CDR3aa: CASSYSRWGNTIYF; CDR3nt: TGTGCCAGCAGTTACTCGAGGTGGGGAAACACCATATATTTT
d_gene: TRBD2; abundance: NA; j_gene: TRBJ2-7; v_gene: TRBV11-2; CDR3aa: CASSPRFTPGLAGLYEQYF; CDR3nt: TGTGCCAGCAGCCCTAGGTTTACCCCGGGACTAGCGGGGCTATACGAGCAGTACTTC
d_gene: TRBD1; abundance: NA; j_gene: TRBJ1-2; v_gene: TRBV6-5; CDR3aa: CASSSNPGTGNGYTF; CDR3nt: TGTGCCAGCAGTTCGAACCCCGGGACAGGGAATGGCTACACCTTC
d_gene: NA; abundance: NA; j_gene: TRBJ2-5; v_gene: TRBV5-4; CDR3aa: CASSFRGEETQYF; CDR3nt: TGTGCCAGCAGCTTCAGGGGCGAAGAGACCCAGTACTTC
d_gene: TRBD2; abundance: NA; j_gene: TRBJ2-1; v_gene: TRBV5-1; CDR3aa: CASSVGEGYNEQFF; CDR3nt: TGCGCCAGCAGCGTCGGGGAGGGATACAATGAGCAGTTCTTC
d_gene: TRBD1; abundance: NA; j_gene: TRBJ1-4; v_gene: TRBV7-6; CDR3aa: CASSQWSETGREKLFF; CDR3nt: TGTGCCAGCAGCCAGTGGTCGGAGACAGGGCGGGAAAAACTGTTTTTT
d_gene: NA; abundance: NA; j_gene: TRBJ2-7; v_gene: TRBV6-1; CDR3aa: CASSERGTGVTHEQYF; CDR3nt: TGTGCCAGCAGTGAACGGGGGACGGGGGTAACCCACGAGCAGTACTTC
d_gene: TRBD1; abundance: NA; j_gene: TRBJ1-5; v_gene: TRBV2; CDR3aa: CASSEALDRASNQPQHF; CDR3nt: TGTGCCAGCAGTGAAGCGCTGGACAGGGCTAGCAATCAGCCCCAGCATTTT
d_gene: NA; abundance: few; j_gene: TRBJ2-7; v_gene: TRBV11-2; CDR3aa: CASSRGHQLYEQYF; CDR3nt: TGTGCCAGCAGCAGGGGACACCAACTCTACGAGCAGTACTTC
d_gene: TRBD1; abundance: NA; j_gene: TRBJ2-1; v_gene: TRBV18; CDR3aa: CASSSSGGQGNEQFF; CDR3nt: TGTGCCAGCTCATCCTCAGGGGGCCAAGGGAATGAGCAGTTCTTC
d_gene: NA; abundance: NA; j_gene: TRBJ2-7; v_gene: TRBV6-5; CDR3aa: CASSYGGSSLVGALYF; CDR3nt: TGTGCCAGCAGTTATGGGGGTTCATCGTTGGTGGGGGCCCTATACTTC
d_gene: NA; abundance: once; j_gene: TRBJ2-3; v_gene: TRBV5-6; CDR3aa: CASSLGLNTDTQYF; CDR3nt: TGTGCCAGCAGCTTGGGACTTAACACAGATACGCAGTATTTT
d_gene: NA; abundance: NA; j_gene: TRBJ1-1; v_gene: TRBV6-6; CDR3aa: CASSYTAGDTEAFF; CDR3nt: TGTGCCAGCAGTTACACGGCGGGGGACACTGAAGCTTTCTTT
d_gene: NA; abundance: NA; j_gene: TRBJ1-3; v_gene: TRBV6-5; CDR3aa: CASSYSKVAGHTIYF; CDR3nt: TGTGCCAGCAGTTACTCGAAAGTTGCGGGGCACACCATATATTTT
d_gene: TRBD1; abundance: NA; j_gene: TRBJ1-2; v_gene: TRBV9; CDR3aa: CASSVVPTGGHGYTF; CDR3nt: TGTGCCAGCAGCGTAGTACCGACAGGGGGGCATGGCTACACCTTC